The T cell receptor (beta chain) described here comes from a study of blood T cells in healthy people across ages. General study results and limits: Age advanced and TCR beta diversity per million T cells fell, roughly linearly.

V lost 5 bases to trimming and J lost 4 bases; unmatched junction nucleotides: 7. The germline CDR1 and CDR2 sequences are SGHTA and FQGNSA. The CDR3 is 14 residues long. This clonotype occurred a few times. Its cognate antigen is unknown. Next came a second PCR, run for about 7 to 12 cycles, which used a sample-barcoded 5' primer along with a J-beta primer mix. Unique molecular identifiers of 12 random nucleotides labeled each cDNA. TCRdb re-called the 5' RACE reads with MiXCR, one entry per CDR3 protein. The table shows fewer than 900,000 distinct CDR3 sequences, with roughly 43% occurring only once.

The rearrangement uses TRBV7-2 and TRBJ2-7; 8 positions agree with TRBD2. The TCR comes from a woman aged 55-69 years in good health. Sequenced: blood. The CDR3 region is CASSPGGGPYEQYF. Written as DNA, the CDR3 is TGTGCCAGCAGCCCGGGGGGGGGCCCTTACGAGCAGTACTTC. Full variable domain (outside the CDR3, taken from reference TRBV7-2 and TRBJ2-7): GAGVSQSPSNKVTEKGKDVELRCDPISGHTALYWYRQSLGQGLEFLIYFQGNSAPDKSGLPSDRFSAERTGGSVSTLTIQRTQQEDSAVYLCASSPGGGPYEQYFGPGTRLTVT.